This TCR beta chain originates from a study of regulatory T cells in long-lasting Graves disease. Whole-study findings and limits: Persistent disease favored TRBV28, TRBJ1-2 and TRBJ2-5.

HTBI primers from iRepertoire and Arm-PCR of CDR3 regions yielded the TCR beta libraries. How the authors handled the data: Detected in the samples were roughly 60 TRBV and more than 11 TRBJ segments. TCRdb fed the multiplex PCR reads into MiXCR, producing one record per CDR3 protein. The V and J calls and clone size are TCRdb's, not the authors'. The sample records 400,000 to 500,000 distinct CDR3 sequences, 12% to 15% being singletons. Time point here: newly diagnosed GD, antithyroid drugs for less than 3 months. Scientists built the TCR library using RNA that was extracted from PBMCs. EDTA tubes collected roughly 10 milliliters of peripheral blood. V lost 8 bases to trimming and J lost 1 base; unmatched junction nucleotides: 6. This CDR3 has 15 amino acids. Germline CDR1 reads KGHSY; CDR2 reads FQNENV. This clonotype was observed many times. Its target is unknown. The same sample was also used in a study of T cells in Graves' hyperthyroidism and ophthalmopathy.

The sequencing used peripheral blood mononuclear cells (PBMCs), collected at new diagnosis, from a patient treated with antithyroid drugs. V gene TRBV16 combines with J gene TRBJ2-2; 8 positions agree with TRBD2. This sequence originates from a woman aged 50 to 60 with Graves disease. CDR3 protein: CASSAAGVNTGELFF. The CDR3 coding sequence is TGTGCCAGCTCCGCAGCGGGAGTGAACACCGGGGAGCTGTTTTTT. The full variable domain, its missing parts supplied by reference TRBV16 and TRBJ2-2, is GEEVAQTPKHLVRGEGQKAKLYCAPIKGHSYVFWYQQVLKNEFKFLISFQNENVFDETGMPKERFSAKCLPNSPCSLEIQATKLEDSAVYFCASSAAGVNTGELFFGEGSRLTVL.